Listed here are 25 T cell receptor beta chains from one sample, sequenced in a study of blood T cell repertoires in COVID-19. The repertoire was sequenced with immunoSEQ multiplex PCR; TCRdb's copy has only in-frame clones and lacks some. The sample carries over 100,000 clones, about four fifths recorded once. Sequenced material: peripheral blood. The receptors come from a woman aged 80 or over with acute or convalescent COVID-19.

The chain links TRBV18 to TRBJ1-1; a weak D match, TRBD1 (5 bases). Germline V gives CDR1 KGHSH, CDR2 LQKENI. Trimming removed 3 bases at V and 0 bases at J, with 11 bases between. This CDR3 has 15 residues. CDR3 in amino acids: CASSPMGGVNTEAFF. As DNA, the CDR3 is TGTGCCAGCTCACCTATGGGGGGGGTGAACACTGAAGCTTTCTTT.

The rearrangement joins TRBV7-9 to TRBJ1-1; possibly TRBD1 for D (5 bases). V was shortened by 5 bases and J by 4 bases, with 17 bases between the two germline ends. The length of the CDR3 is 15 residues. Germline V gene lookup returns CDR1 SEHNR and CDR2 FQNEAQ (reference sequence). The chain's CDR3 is CASSPPAVGGTEAFF. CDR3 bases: TGTGCCAGCAGCCCCCCGGCGGTCGGGGGCACTGAAGCTTTCTTT.

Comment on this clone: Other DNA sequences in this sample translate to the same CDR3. The CDR3 region is CASSLQGNQPQHF. CDR3 nucleotide sequence: TGCGCCAGCAGTTTACAGGGAAATCAGCCCCAGCATTTT. The chain carries TRBV5-1 and TRBJ1-5; tentatively, D is TRBD1 (6 bases). The germline gives CDR1 SGHRS, CDR2 YFSETQ. The V gene lost 5 bases and the J gene lost 4 bases, with 10 bases spanning the gap. There are 13 residues in the CDR3.

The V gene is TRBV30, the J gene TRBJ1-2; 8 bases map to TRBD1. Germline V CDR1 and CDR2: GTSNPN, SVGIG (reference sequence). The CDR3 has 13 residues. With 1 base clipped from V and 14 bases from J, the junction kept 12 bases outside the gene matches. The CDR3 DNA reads TGTGCCTGGAGTGCTTACCAGGGGGCTAGTATGACCTTC. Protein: CAWSAYQGASMTF.

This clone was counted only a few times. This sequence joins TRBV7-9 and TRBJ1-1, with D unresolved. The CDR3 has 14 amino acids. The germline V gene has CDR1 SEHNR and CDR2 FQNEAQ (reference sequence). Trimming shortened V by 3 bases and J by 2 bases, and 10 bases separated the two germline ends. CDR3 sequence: CASSLGEGNTEAFF. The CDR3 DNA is TGTGCCAGCAGCTTGGGTGAGGGAAACACTGAAGCTTTCTTT.

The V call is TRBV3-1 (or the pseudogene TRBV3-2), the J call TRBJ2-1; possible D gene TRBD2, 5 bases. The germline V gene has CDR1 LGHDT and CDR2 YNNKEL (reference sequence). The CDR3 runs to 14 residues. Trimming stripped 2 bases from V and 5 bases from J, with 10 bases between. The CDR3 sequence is CASSQSSEHNEQFF. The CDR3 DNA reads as TGTGCCAGCAGCCAAAGTAGCGAGCACAATGAGCAGTTCTTC.

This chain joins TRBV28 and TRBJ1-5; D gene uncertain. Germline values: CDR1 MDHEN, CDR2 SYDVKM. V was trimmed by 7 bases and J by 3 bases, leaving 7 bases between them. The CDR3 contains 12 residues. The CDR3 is CASTGSNQPQHF. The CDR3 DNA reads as TGTGCCAGCACAGGATCCAATCAGCCCCAGCATTTT.

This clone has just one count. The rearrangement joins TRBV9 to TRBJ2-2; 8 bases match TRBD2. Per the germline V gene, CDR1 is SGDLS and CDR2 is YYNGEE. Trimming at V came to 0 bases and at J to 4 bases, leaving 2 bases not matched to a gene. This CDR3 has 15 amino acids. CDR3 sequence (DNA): TGTGCCAGCAGCGTAGCAGGGACTAGCACCGGGGAGCTGTTTTTT. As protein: CASSVAGTSTGELFF.

The CDR3 DNA sequence: TGTGCCAGCAGCCCAAATGCGGGCAGGCCAACTAATGAAAAACTGTTTTTT. Protein product: CASSPNAGRPTNEKLFF. This chain connects TRBV5-8 to TRBJ1-4; D is undetermined. The germline gives CDR1 SGHTS, CDR2 YDEGEE. This CDR3 has 17 residues. V shed 4 bases and J shed 0 bases, with 16 bases lying between them. Supplemented by reference TRBV5-8 and TRBJ1-4, the full variable domain reads EAGVTQSPTHLIKTRGQQATLRCSPISGHTSVYWYQQALGLGLQFLLWYDEGEERNRGNFPPRFSGRQFPNYSSELNVNALELEDSALYLCASSPNAGRPTNEKLFFGSGTQLSVL.

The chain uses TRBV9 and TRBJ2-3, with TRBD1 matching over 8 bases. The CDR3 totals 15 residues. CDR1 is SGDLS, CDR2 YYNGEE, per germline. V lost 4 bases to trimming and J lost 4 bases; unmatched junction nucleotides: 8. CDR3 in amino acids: CASSPRTGMADTQYF. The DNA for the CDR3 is TGTGCCAGCAGCCCTCGGACAGGGATGGCAGATACGCAGTATTTT.

CDR3 nucleotide sequence: TGTGCCAGCAGCTTCCAGGAAAACACTGAAGCTTTCTTT. It encodes CASSFQENTEAFF. The chain couples TRBV11-1 to TRBJ1-1, with D unclear. The CDR3 is 13 amino acids. CDR1 and CDR2 (germline): SGHAT, FQDESV (reference sequence). V dropped 3 bases and J dropped 2 bases, with 7 bases sitting between them.

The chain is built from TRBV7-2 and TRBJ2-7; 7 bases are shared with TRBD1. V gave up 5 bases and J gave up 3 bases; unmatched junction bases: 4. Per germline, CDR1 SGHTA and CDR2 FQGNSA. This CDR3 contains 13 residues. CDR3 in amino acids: CASSRRTGYEQYF. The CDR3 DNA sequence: TGTGCCAGCAGCCGCCGGACAGGCTACGAGCAGTACTTC.

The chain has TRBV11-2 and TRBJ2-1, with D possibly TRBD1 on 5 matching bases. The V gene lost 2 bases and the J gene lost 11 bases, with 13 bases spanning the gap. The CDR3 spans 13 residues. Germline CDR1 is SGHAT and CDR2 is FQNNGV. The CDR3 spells CASSLSPGPKQFF. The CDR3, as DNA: TGTGCCAGCAGCTTAAGCCCAGGGCCCAAGCAGTTCTTC.

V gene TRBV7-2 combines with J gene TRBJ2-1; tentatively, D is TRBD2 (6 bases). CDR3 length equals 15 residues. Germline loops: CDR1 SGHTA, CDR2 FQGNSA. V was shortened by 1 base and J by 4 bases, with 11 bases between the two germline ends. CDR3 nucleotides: TGTGCCAGCAGCTTAGGCCTAGGAGGGTACAATGAGCAGTTCTTC. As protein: CASSLGLGGYNEQFF.

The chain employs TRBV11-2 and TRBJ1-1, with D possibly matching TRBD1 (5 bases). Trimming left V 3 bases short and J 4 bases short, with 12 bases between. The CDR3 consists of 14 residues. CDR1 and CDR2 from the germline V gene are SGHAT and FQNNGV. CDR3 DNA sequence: TGTGCCAGCAGCTTCTTAAGGAGGGGCACTGAAGCTTTCTTT. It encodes CASSFLRRGTEAFF.

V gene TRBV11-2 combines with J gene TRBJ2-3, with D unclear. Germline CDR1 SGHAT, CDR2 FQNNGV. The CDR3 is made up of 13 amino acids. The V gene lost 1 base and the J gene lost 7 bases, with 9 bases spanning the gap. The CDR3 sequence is CASSLGEANTQYF. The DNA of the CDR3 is TGTGCCAGCAGCTTAGGAGAGGCGAATACGCAGTATTTT.

CDR3 residues: CASSLKGIRTEAFF. The CDR3 nucleotides are TGTGCCAGCAGCTTAAAGGGGATCCGAACTGAAGCTTTCTTT. V is TRBV7-8 and J is TRBJ1-1; tentative D call: TRBD1 (5 bases). The germline V gene encodes CDR1 SGHVS and CDR2 FQNEAQ. The CDR3 spans 14 residues. Trimming removed 2 bases from V and 5 bases from J, with 12 bases in between. The full variable domain, its missing parts supplied by reference TRBV7-8 and TRBJ1-1, is GAGVSQSPRYKVAKRGQDVALRCDPISGHVSLFWYQQALGQGPEFLTYFQNEAQLDKSGLPSDRFFAERPEGSVSTLKIQRTQQEDSAVYLCASSLKGIRTEAFFGQGTRLTVV.

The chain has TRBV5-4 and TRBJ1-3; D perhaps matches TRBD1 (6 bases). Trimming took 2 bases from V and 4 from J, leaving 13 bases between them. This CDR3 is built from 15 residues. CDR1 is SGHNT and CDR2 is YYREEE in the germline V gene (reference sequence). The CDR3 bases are TGTGCCAGCAGCTTTACGACAGGCGAAGGAAACACCATATATTTT. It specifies CASSFTTGEGNTIYF.

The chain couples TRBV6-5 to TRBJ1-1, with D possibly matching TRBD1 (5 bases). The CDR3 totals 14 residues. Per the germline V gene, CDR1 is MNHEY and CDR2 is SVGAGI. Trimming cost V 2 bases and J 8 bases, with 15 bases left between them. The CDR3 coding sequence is TGTGCCAGCAGTTACGGGGGGGAAGCTGGAGAAGCTTTCTTT. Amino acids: CASSYGGEAGEAFF.

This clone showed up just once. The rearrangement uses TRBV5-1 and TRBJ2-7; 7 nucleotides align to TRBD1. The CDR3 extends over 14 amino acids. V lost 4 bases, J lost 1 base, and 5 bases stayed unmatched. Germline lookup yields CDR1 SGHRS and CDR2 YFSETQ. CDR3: CASSRSGGSYEQYF. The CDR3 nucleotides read TGCGCCAGCAGCCGTTCAGGGGGTTCCTACGAGCAGTACTTC.

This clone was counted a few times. The CDR3 DNA sequence: TGTGCCAGCAGCTTATACTTCCCGAGCTCCTACGAGCAGTACTTC. This codes for CASSLYFPSSYEQYF. The chain combines TRBV7-9 with TRBJ2-7; D unclear. CDR1 is SEHNR, CDR2 FQNEAQ, per germline (reference sequence). V lost 2 bases and J 0 bases, leaving 11 bases between the germline ends. The CDR3 spans 15 residues.

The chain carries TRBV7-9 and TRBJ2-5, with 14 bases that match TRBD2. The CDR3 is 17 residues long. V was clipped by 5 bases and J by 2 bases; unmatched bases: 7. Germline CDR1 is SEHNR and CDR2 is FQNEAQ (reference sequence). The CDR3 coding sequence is TGTGCCAGCAGCCCGACTAGCGGGGGGGCCGGTCAAGAGACCCAGTACTTC. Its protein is CASSPTSGGAGQETQYF. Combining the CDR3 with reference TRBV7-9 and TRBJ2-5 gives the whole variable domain DTGVSQNPRHKITKRGQNVTFRCDPISEHNRLYWYRQTLGQGPEFLTYFQNEAQLEKSRLLSDRFSAERPKGSFSTLEIQRTEQGDSAMYLCASSPTSGGAGQETQYFGPGTRLLVL.

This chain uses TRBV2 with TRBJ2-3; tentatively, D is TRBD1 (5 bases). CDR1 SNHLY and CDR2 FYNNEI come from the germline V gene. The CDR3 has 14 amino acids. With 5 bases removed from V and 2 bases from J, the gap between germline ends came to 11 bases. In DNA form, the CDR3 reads TGTGCCAGCAGTTTCTTGACAGACACAGATACGCAGTATTTT. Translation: CASSFLTDTDTQYF.

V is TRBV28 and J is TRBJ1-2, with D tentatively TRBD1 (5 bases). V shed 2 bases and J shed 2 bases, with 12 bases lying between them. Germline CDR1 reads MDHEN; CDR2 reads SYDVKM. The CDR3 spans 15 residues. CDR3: CASSLRTSGNYGYTF. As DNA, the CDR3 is TGTGCCAGCAGTTTACGGACGTCAGGGAACTATGGCTACACCTTC.

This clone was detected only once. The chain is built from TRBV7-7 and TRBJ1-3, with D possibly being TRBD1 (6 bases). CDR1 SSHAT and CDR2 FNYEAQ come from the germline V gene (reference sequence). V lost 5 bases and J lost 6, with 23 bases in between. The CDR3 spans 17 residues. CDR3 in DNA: TGTGCCAGCAGCCTTCCAGCGGACAGCCTCCGAGAAAACACCATATATTTT. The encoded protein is CASSLPADSLRENTIYF.